Each of the 32 T cell receptor beta chains below was sequenced from the same sample in a study of PD-L1 blockade in urothelial cancer. Produced via immunoSEQ multiplex PCR; TCRdb's table is partial and in-frame only. The sample gives about 32,000 clones, 87% of which show up once; approximately 4% is in the top ten. The material sequenced was PBMCs, taken around atezolizumab (anti-PD-L1) treatment. The source is a man aged 45-65 years with urothelial cancer.

The rearrangement joins TRBV6-6 to TRBJ1-1; TRBD1 is a possible D gene (5 bases). The CDR3 is 14 residues long. The ends were cut back, 4 bases at V and 0 bases at J, with 9 bases in the middle. Germline assignment: CDR1 MNHNY and CDR2 SVGAGI (reference sequence). The CDR3 coding sequence is TGTGCCAGCAGTTTGACAGCGATGAACACTGAAGCTTTCTTT. The encoded protein is CASSLTAMNTEAFF.

DNA for the CDR3: TGCGCCAGCAGCTTGGGTGTGACACACACTGAAGCTTTCTTT. Its translation: CASSLGVTHTEAFF. The chain recombines TRBV5-1 with TRBJ1-1; D remains ambiguous. This CDR3 region has 14 residues. V was cut by 0 bases and J by 3 bases, with 9 bases left in between. Germline CDR1 and CDR2: SGHRS and YFSETQ.

The chain recombines TRBV25-1 with TRBJ1-1; D remains unclear. The CDR3 runs 12 residues. Trimming removed 3 bases from V and 3 bases from J, with 5 bases in between. Per the germline V gene, CDR1 is MGHDK and CDR2 is SYGVNS. CDR3 sequence reads: CASSDIDTEAFF. The CDR3 coding sequence is TGTGCCAGCAGTGACATTGACACTGAAGCTTTCTTT.

This clone has a handful of counts. The DNA for the CDR3 is TGTGCCAGCAGCTTACACCCCCCAGGGCCCACCACCTCCTACGAGCAGTACTTC. This translates into CASSLHPPGPTTSYEQYF. The chain recombines TRBV7-8 with TRBJ2-7, with a weak D call TRBD1 (5 bases). The CDR3 has 18 amino acids. Germline loops: CDR1 SGHVS, CDR2 FQNEAQ. Trimming took 2 bases from V and 0 from J, leaving 20 bases between them. Using reference TRBV7-8 and TRBJ2-7 for the parts outside the CDR3, the full variable domain is GAGVSQSPRYKVAKRGQDVALRCDPISGHVSLFWYQQALGQGPEFLTYFQNEAQLDKSGLPSDRFFAERPEGSVSTLKIQRTQQEDSAVYLCASSLHPPGPTTSYEQYFGPGTRLTVT.

In DNA, the CDR3 is TGTGCCAGCAGCCCACAGTTCCGGGACAGGGTCGACACTGAAGCTTTCTTT. This codes for CASSPQFRDRVDTEAFF. The chain uses TRBV27 and TRBJ1-1; 9 nucleotides align to TRBD1. The CDR3 runs 17 residues. The V gene's germline CDR1 is MNHEY and CDR2 SMNVEV (reference sequence). The trim removed 6 bases at V and 3 bases at J, leaving 14 bases unmatched.

The rearrangement links TRBV27 to TRBJ1-1; D unclear. CDR3 size: 11 residues. Germline V gives CDR1 MNHEY, CDR2 SMNVEV (reference sequence). Trimming left V 7 bases short and J 8 bases short, with 11 bases between. Here the CDR3 reads CASTKGREAFF. CDR3 sequence (DNA): TGTGCCAGCACAAAAGGGAGGGAAGCTTTCTTT.

The rearrangement joins TRBV30 to TRBJ1-5, with TRBD1 identical over 10 bases. This CDR3 region has 16 residues. V dropped 3 bases and J dropped 1; count of bases not matched to a gene: 6. CDR1 is GTSNPN, CDR2 SVGIG, per germline (reference sequence). The CDR3 sequence is CAWRSGQGVSNQPQHF. Written as DNA, the CDR3 is TGTGCCTGGAGAAGTGGACAGGGGGTAAGCAATCAGCCCCAGCATTTT.

This clone was observed a few times. This chain connects TRBV14 to TRBJ2-7, with D possibly being TRBD1 (6 bases). Germline V gives CDR1 SGHDN, CDR2 FVKESK. The CDR3 spans 17 residues. V gave up 0 bases and J gave up 2 bases, with 17 bases separating them. The DNA for the CDR3 is TGTGCCAGCAGCCAAGAGGAACAGGGCAGTACCCCCTACGAGCAGTACTTC. Protein: CASSQEEQGSTPYEQYF.

This clone was picked up a small number of times. V and J are TRBV15 and TRBJ1-3, with D unclear. Germline V lookup: CDR1 LNHNV, CDR2 YYDKDF (reference sequence). The CDR3 contains 17 residues. The V end lost 0 bases, the J end lost 2 bases, and 14 bases lay between the germline ends. The CDR3 DNA is TGTGCCACCAGCAGAGAGAGTTTGACATCGGCTGGAAACACCATATATTTT. Translating it yields CATSRESLTSAGNTIYF.

The chain has TRBV30 and TRBJ2-1; D gene uncertain. This CDR3 comprises 11 residues. V lost 0 bases to trimming and J lost 5 bases, with 2 bases between them. CDR1 and CDR2 (germline): GTSNPN, SVGIG (reference sequence). For the CDR3, the DNA is TGTGCCTGGAGTGTCAACAATGAGCAGTTCTTC. Translation gives CAWSVNNEQFF.

J is TRBJ2-2 and V is TRBV9; D possibly corresponds to TRBD2 (6 bases). Germline V gives CDR1 SGDLS, CDR2 YYNGEE. V shed 0 bases and J shed 2 bases, with 8 bases lying between them. This CDR3 spans 15 amino acids. The CDR3 spells CASSVEAGNTGELFF. The CDR3 DNA is TGTGCCAGCAGCGTAGAGGCGGGAAACACCGGGGAGCTGTTTTTT.

The chain joins TRBV28 to TRBJ1-3, with D hard to call. The CDR3 is 16 residues long. The V gene's germline CDR1 is MDHEN and CDR2 SYDVKM. The V end lost 3 bases, the J end lost 2 bases, and 14 bases lay between the germline ends. The CDR3 nucleotides read TGTGCCAGCAGTTTCCAGACCGGGAACCCTGGAAACACCATATATTTT. Residues: CASSFQTGNPGNTIYF.

The V and J genes are TRBV6-1 and TRBJ1-2, with D uncertain. Germline CDR1 reads MNHNS; CDR2 reads SASEGT. The CDR3 sequence is 15 residues long. Between the trimmed V and J ends, which lost 1 base and 4 bases, there was a span of 13 bases. The CDR3 region is CASSEDPRVIYGYTF. The DNA for the CDR3 is TGTGCCAGCAGTGAAGACCCCCGGGTGATCTATGGCTACACCTTC.

The chain employs TRBV5-1 and TRBJ2-5; 15 positions agree with TRBD2. CDR1 is SGHRS and CDR2 is YFSETQ in the germline V gene. CDR3 size: 17 residues. Germline trimming cut 4 bases from V and 5 bases from J; bases unmatched to any gene: 9. The CDR3 region has the DNA TGCGCCAGCAGCGCCGGACTAGCGGGAGGGCGCGGTGAGACCCAGTACTTC. This translates into CASSAGLAGGRGETQYF.

The CDR3 reads CASSGTRSQPQHF. CDR3 nucleotide sequence: TGTGCCAGCAGTGGGACACGTAGTCAGCCCCAGCATTTT. The J gene is TRBJ1-5, the V gene TRBV6-5; TRBD1 is a possible D gene (6 bases). Germline V lookup: CDR1 MNHEY, CDR2 SVGAGI. This CDR3 has 13 residues. V gave up 5 bases and J gave up 6 bases, with 11 bases separating them.

The chain has TRBV9 and TRBJ2-5, with 9 bases lining up with TRBD2. This CDR3 region has 15 residues. Germline V gene lookup returns CDR1 SGDLS and CDR2 YYNGEE. V was pared by 3 bases and J by 5 bases, with 8 bases of the junction left unmatched. CDR3 amino acids: CASSASGLALETQYF. Written as DNA, the CDR3 is TGTGCCAGCAGCGCGTCGGGACTAGCCCTGGAGACCCAGTACTTC.

This clone occurred once. V is TRBV6-5 and J is TRBJ1-5, with D hard to call. Germline V CDR1 and CDR2: MNHEY, SVGAGI. Trimming cost V 5 bases and J 2 bases, with 10 bases left between them. This CDR3 region has 14 residues. This chain's CDR3 is CASSPSTGNQPQHF. The CDR3 region has the DNA TGTGCCAGCAGTCCCTCCACGGGCAATCAGCCCCAGCATTTT.

The V gene is TRBV2, the J gene TRBJ2-1, with 7 nucleotides matching TRBD2. V was pared by 3 bases and J by 9 bases, with 11 bases of the junction left unmatched. This CDR3 comprises 15 residues. Germline values: CDR1 SNHLY, CDR2 FYNNEI. The CDR3 nucleotides are TGTGCCAGCAGTGAGTGGGGGAGGGCCCATATTGAGCAGTTCTTC. Residues: CASSEWGRAHIEQFF. Full variable domain (missing parts from reference TRBV2 and TRBJ2-1): EPEVTQTPSHQVTQMGQEVILRCVPISNHLYFYWYRQILGQKVEFLVSFYNNEISEKSEIFDDQFSVERPDGSNFTLKIRSTKLEDSAMYFCASSEWGRAHIEQFFGPGTRLTVL.

The V gene is TRBV11-3, the J gene TRBJ1-1; D is unresolved. The ends were cut back, 4 bases at V and 1 base at J, with 10 bases in the middle. Germline V gene data show CDR1 as SGHNT and CDR2 as YENEEA. This CDR3 contains 14 residues. The CDR3, as DNA: TGTGCCAGCAGCTCATCCCGGGGGAACACTGAAGCTTTCTTT. Encoded protein: CASSSSRGNTEAFF.

The chain recombines TRBV5-1 with TRBJ1-4, with D hard to call. The CDR3 runs 14 residues. CDR1 SGHRS and CDR2 YFSETQ come from the germline V gene. Trimming removed 0 bases from V and 8 bases from J, with 11 bases in between. DNA for the CDR3: TGCGCCAGCAGCTTGGCTCGGGGAGGCGAAAAACTGTTTTTT. Translation gives CASSLARGGEKLFF. The full variable domain, its missing parts supplied by reference TRBV5-1 and TRBJ1-4, is KAGVTQTPRYLIKTRGQQVTLSCSPISGHRSVSWYQQTPGQGLQFLFEYFSETQRNKGNFPGRFSGRQFSNSRSEMNVSTLELGDSALYLCASSLARGGEKLFFGSGTQLSVL.

This sequence joins TRBV5-1 and TRBJ1-5, with D possibly being TRBD1 (5 bases). The germline V and J ends were trimmed by 0 bases and 1 base, with 8 bases remaining between them. Per germline, CDR1 SGHRS and CDR2 YFSETQ. The CDR3 is 15 amino acids. In DNA, the CDR3 is TGCGCCAGCAGCTTGGGTCAGGGAAGCAATCAGCCCCAGCATTTT. Its translation: CASSLGQGSNQPQHF. The variable domain in full, completed from reference TRBV5-1 and TRBJ1-5, reads KAGVTQTPRYLIKTRGQQVTLSCSPISGHRSVSWYQQTPGQGLQFLFEYFSETQRNKGNFPGRFSGRQFSNSRSEMNVSTLELGDSALYLCASSLGQGSNQPQHFGDGTRLSIL.

The chain is built from TRBV5-4 and TRBJ2-2; 7 bases are shared with TRBD1. Germline V gene sequence: CDR1 SGHNT, CDR2 YYREEE (reference sequence). This CDR3 contains 16 residues. J lost 6 bases, V lost 4 bases, and 12 bases had no gene match. This CDR3 reads CASSPRSGQVPGELFF. The DNA for the CDR3 is TGTGCCAGCAGCCCGCGCTCTGGACAGGTTCCCGGGGAGCTGTTTTTT.

The V and J genes are TRBV6-6 and TRBJ2-7, with 9 bases matching TRBD1. The CDR3 has 15 amino acids. CDR1 is MNHNY, CDR2 SVGAGI, per germline (reference sequence). V dropped 2 bases and J dropped 6; count of bases not matched to a gene: 8. The CDR3 sequence is CASSYGQGRSGEQYF. For the CDR3, the DNA is TGTGCCAGCAGTTACGGACAGGGGAGATCCGGCGAGCAGTACTTC.

This chain links TRBV6-1 with TRBJ1-6; D unresolved. CDR1 and CDR2 (germline): MNHNS, SASEGT. V was pared by 0 bases and J by 10 bases, with 7 bases between. CDR3 length: 13 amino acids. In nucleotides, the CDR3 is TGTGCCAGCAGTGAAGCTCGTCGGTCACCCCTCCACTTT. Translated, it gives CASSEARRSPLHF.

J is TRBJ1-1 and V is TRBV11-2; TRBD1 might be the D (6 bases). The CDR3 is 13 residues long. Germline V gene lookup returns CDR1 SGHAT and CDR2 FQNNGV. Trimming removed 5 bases from V and 7 bases from J, with 14 bases in between. The chain's CDR3 is CASSLRRTDEAFF. CDR3 sequence (DNA): TGTGCCAGCAGCCTGAGGAGGACAGATGAAGCTTTCTTT.

The V gene is TRBV7-9, the J gene TRBJ1-2, with D perhaps TRBD1 (6 bases). Trimming took off 5 bases at V and 4 bases at J, with 17 bases between the two ends. Germline V gene sequence: CDR1 SEHNR, CDR2 FQNEAQ (reference sequence). The length of the CDR3 is 15 residues. Written as DNA, the CDR3 is TGTGCCAGCAGCACCGGACAGCCTTTTATCTATGGCTACACCTTC. Translation gives CASSTGQPFIYGYTF.

This chain connects TRBV6-4 to TRBJ2-3; 10 bases align to TRBD2. The CDR3 extends over 16 amino acids. V shed 3 bases and J 1 base; nucleotides not matched to a gene: 4. Looked up from germline, CDR1 is MRHNA and CDR2 is SNTAGT. CDR3 in DNA: TGTGCCAGCAGTGAGTCGACTAGCGGGCGCACAGATACGCAGTATTTT. Residues: CASSESTSGRTDTQYF.

This clone was detected a few times. The chain employs TRBV5-1 and TRBJ1-6; 9 bases match TRBD1. CDR3 length equals 16 residues. From germline, CDR1 is SGHRS and CDR2 YFSETQ. With 0 bases clipped from V and 4 bases from J, the junction kept 2 bases outside the gene matches. CDR3 DNA: TGCGCCAGCAGCTTGGAGGGACAGGGTTATAATTCACCCCTCCACTTT. This translates into CASSLEGQGYNSPLHF.

V and J are TRBV18 and TRBJ2-7, with 9 bases aligning to TRBD2. J was trimmed by 2 bases and V by 2 bases; bases with no gene match: 7. Per germline, CDR1 KGHSH and CDR2 LQKENI. This CDR3 spans 16 amino acids. As DNA, the CDR3 is TGTGCCAGCTCACCATCAAGAGCGGGAGGTCCCTACGAGCAGTACTTC. As protein: CASSPSRAGGPYEQYF.

The chain has TRBV12-5 and TRBJ1-5; D possibly corresponds to TRBD1 (6 bases). The CDR3 is made up of 15 amino acids. V was trimmed by 1 base and J by 4 bases, leaving 11 bases between them. The germline gives CDR1 LGHNT, CDR2 FRNRAP. CDR3 nucleotide sequence: TGTGCTAGTGGTTTGGACGGACAGCTAAATCAGCCCCAGCATTTT. Residues: CASGLDGQLNQPQHF.

The chain has TRBV7-2 and TRBJ1-2; weak D call: TRBD1 (5 bases). Looked up from germline, CDR1 is SGHTA and CDR2 is FQGNSA. CDR3 size: 16 residues. With 0 bases removed from V and 8 bases from J, the gap between germline ends came to 19 bases. CDR3: CASSLARQGKLHGYTF. The CDR3 region has the DNA TGTGCCAGCAGCTTAGCGCGTCAGGGTAAATTACACGGCTACACCTTC.

The genes are TRBV9 and TRBJ1-2; 9 bases fit TRBD1. The V segment lost 4 bases and the J segment 7 bases; nucleotides outside the gene matches: 17. Germline CDR1 reads SGDLS; CDR2 reads YYNGEE. The length of the CDR3 is 17 residues. The CDR3 sequence is CASSSPGTGSLVSGYTF. In DNA, the CDR3 is TGTGCCAGCAGCAGTCCCGGGACAGGGTCCTTGGTGAGTGGCTACACCTTC.